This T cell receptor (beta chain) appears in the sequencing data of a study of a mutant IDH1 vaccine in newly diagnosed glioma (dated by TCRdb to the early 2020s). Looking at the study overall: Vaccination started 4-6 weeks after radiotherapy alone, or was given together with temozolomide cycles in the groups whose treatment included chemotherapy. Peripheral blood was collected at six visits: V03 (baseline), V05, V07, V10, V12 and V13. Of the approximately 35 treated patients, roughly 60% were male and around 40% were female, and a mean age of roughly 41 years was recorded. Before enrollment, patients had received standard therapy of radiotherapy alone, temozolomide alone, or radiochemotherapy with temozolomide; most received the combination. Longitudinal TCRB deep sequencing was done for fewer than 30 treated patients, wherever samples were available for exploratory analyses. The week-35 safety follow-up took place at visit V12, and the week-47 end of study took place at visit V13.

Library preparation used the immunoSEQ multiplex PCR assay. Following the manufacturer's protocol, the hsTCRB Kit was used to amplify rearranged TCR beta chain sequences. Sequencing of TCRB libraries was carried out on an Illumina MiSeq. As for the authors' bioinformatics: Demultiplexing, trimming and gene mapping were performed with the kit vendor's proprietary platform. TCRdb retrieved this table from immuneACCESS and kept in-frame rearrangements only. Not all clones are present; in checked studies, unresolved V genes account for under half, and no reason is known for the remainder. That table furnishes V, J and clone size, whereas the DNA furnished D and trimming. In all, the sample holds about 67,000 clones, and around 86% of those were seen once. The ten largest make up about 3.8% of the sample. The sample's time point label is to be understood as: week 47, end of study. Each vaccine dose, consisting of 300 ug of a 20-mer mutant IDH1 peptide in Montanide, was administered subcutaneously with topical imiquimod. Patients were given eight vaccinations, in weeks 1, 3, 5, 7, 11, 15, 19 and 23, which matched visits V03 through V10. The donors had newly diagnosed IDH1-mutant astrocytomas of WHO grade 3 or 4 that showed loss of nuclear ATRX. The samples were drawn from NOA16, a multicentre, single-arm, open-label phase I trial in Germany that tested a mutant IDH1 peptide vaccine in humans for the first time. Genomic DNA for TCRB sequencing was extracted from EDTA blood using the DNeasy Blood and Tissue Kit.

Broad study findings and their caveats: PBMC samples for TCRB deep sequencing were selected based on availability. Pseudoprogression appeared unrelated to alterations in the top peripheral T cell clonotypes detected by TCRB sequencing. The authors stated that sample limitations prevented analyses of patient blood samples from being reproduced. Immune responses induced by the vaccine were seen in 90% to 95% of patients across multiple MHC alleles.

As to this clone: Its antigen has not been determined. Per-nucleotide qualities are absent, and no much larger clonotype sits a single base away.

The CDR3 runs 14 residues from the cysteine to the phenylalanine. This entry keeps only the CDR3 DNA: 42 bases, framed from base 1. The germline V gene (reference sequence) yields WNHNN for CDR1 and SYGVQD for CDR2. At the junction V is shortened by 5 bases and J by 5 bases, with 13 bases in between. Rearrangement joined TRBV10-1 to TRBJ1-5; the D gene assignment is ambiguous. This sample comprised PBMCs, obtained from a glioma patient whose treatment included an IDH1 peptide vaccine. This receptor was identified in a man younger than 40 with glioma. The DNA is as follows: TGCGCCAGCAGTCCCGACGGGCTTTATCAGCCCCAGCATTTT. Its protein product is CASSPDGLYQPQHF.